This T cell receptor (beta chain) was sequenced in a study of Graves' ophthalmopathy and Graves' hyperthyroidism. Using RNA transcripts, the TCR beta CDR3 regions were amplified. HTBI primers were employed in first-round RT-PCR, then a second-round multiplex PCR followed. TCRdb independently ran MiXCR on the multiplex PCR reads; one entry per CDR3 protein. Of 500,000 to 700,000 distinct CDR3 sequences in the sample, under 45% were seen once. This clonotype was detected a few times. Its antigen is unknown. Enrollment excluded any patients with other autoimmune diseases, uncontrolled infections, pregnancy or lactation. Study observations and caveats: Detected in blood as well were most expanded thyroid clonotypes with frequency above 0.001.

Sequencing was done on a sample of peripheral blood or thyroid tissue (not recorded which). This receptor was obtained from an adult man with Graves' hyperthyroidism.

The CDR3 region is CASSRGTGSPLHF. CDR3 in DNA: TGTGCCAGCAGTCGAGGGACGGGTTCACCCCTCCACTTT. The chain is built from TRBV3-1 and TRBJ1-6; TRBD1 might be the D (5 bases). Trimming left V 6 bases short and J 9 bases short, with 12 bases between. Looked up from germline, CDR1 is LGHDT and CDR2 is YNNKEL (reference sequence). The CDR3 runs 13 residues. Complete variable domain (other parts from reference TRBV3-1 and TRBJ1-6): DTAVSQTPKYLVTQMGNDKSIKCEQNLGHDTMYWYKQDSKKFLKIMFSYNNKELIINETVPNRFSPKSPDKAHLNLHINSLELGDSAVYFCASSRGTGSPLHFGNGTRLTVT.